A selection of T cell receptor beta chains follows, all from one sample in a study of cytomegalovirus exposure and HLA in healthy donors. Generated by immunoSEQ multiplex PCR, the TCRdb table keeps only in-frame clones and is missing some. The sample lists some 75,000 clones, about 96% occurring once. The sequenced sample was PBMCs. These receptors all stem from a woman aged 18-29 years in good health and CMV-seronegative. Both conserved end residues are part of each CDR3. The D gene is left open where the match is weak. Size is stated for part of the rows, as once, few or many counts, or as a class when the clone is expanded.

j_gene | len | abundance | v_gene | d_gene | CDR3aa | CDR3nt
TRBJ1-1 | 14 | - | TRBV4-1 | TRBD1 | CASSTQGENTEAFF | TGCGCCAGCAGCACCCAGGGGGAGAACACTGAAGCTTTCTTT
TRBJ2-1 | 15 | - | TRBV10-1 | TRBD2 | CASSRGLAAYNEQFF | TGCGCCAGCAGTAGGGGACTAGCAGCATACAATGAGCAGTTCTTC
TRBJ2-1 | 17 | - | TRBV11-3 | TRBD2 | CASSLGLAGERYNEQFF | TGTGCCAGCAGCTTAGGACTAGCGGGAGAACGCTACAATGAGCAGTTCTTC
TRBJ2-5 | 11 | - | TRBV7-8 | - | CASSFRETQYF | TGTGCCAGCAGCTTTCGAGAGACCCAGTACTTC
TRBJ2-1 | 13 | - | TRBV19 | - | CASSISGFREQFF | TGTGCCAGTAGTATTTCTGGCTTTCGAGAGCAGTTCTTC
TRBJ2-7 | 15 | once | TRBV2 | TRBD2 | CASSELLAGSYEQYF | TGTGCCAGCAGTGAACTTCTAGCGGGGTCCTACGAGCAGTACTTC
TRBJ1-2 | 13 | - | TRBV10-3 | - | CAISSGPVYGYTF | TGTGCCATCAGTTCGGGTCCGGTCTATGGCTACACCTTC
TRBJ1-5 | 12 | - | TRBV7-9 | - | CASTRSNQPQHF | TGTGCCAGCACGCGGAGCAATCAGCCCCAGCATTTT
TRBJ2-3 | 16 | - | TRBV7-6 | TRBD2 | CASSSRTSKVLDTQYF | TGTGCCAGCAGCTCAAGGACTAGCAAGGTACTCGATACGCAGTATTTT
TRBJ2-5 | 15 | - | TRBV5-1 | - | CASSLVDGRAETQYF | TGCGCCAGCAGCTTGGTTGACGGGAGAGCAGAGACCCAGTACTTC
TRBJ2-7 | 15 | - | TRBV7-6 | - | CASSLRSGANYEQYF | TGTGCCAGCAGCTTAAGGTCAGGGGCTAACTACGAGCAGTACTTC
TRBJ1-5 | 21 | - | TRBV5-1 | TRBD1 | CASSLVPRGTGLHYSNQPQHF | TGCGCCAGCAGCTTGGTCCCCCGCGGGACAGGGTTACATTATAGCAATCAGCCCCAGCATTTT
TRBJ2-1 | 16 | - | TRBV10-3 | TRBD2 | CAISEAPLAGGDEQFF | TGTGCCATCAGTGAGGCCCCACTAGCGGGAGGGGATGAGCAGTTCTTC
TRBJ2-3 | 14 | - | TRBV10-3 | TRBD2 | CAISLAGDTDTQYF | TGTGCCATCAGCCTAGCGGGAGACACAGATACGCAGTATTTT
TRBJ1-2 | 14 | - | TRBV27 | - | CASSFGTPNYGYTF | TGTGCCAGCAGTTTCGGGACACCGAACTATGGCTACACCTTC
TRBJ2-6 | 17 | - | TRBV10-3 | - | CAISAGEPLSGANVLTF | TGTGCCATCAGCGCAGGGGAACCCCTATCTGGGGCCAACGTCCTGACTTTC
TRBJ2-5 | 13 | - | TRBV5-6 | TRBD2 | CASTKAGVETQYF | TGTGCCAGCACCAAAGCGGGAGTCGAGACCCAGTACTTC
TRBJ1-4 | 14 | once | TRBV5-1 | TRBD1 | CASSLQGPDEKLFF | TGCGCCAGCAGCTTACAGGGGCCGGATGAAAAACTGTTTTTT
TRBJ1-5 | 15 | - | TRBV5-1 | TRBD1 | CASSSGTGFGQPQHF | TGCGCCAGCAGTTCCGGGACAGGGTTCGGTCAGCCCCAGCATTTT
TRBJ1-2 | 17 | - | TRBV4-1 | TRBD1 | CASSQEEAGGLNYGYTF | TGCGCCAGCAGCCAAGAAGAGGCAGGGGGCCTTAACTATGGCTACACCTTC
TRBJ2-1 | 16 | - | TRBV5-1 | TRBD2 | CASSLGTSGSLSEQFF | TGCGCCAGCAGCTTGGGCACTAGCGGGAGTTTAAGTGAGCAGTTCTTC
TRBJ1-4 | 17 | - | TRBV18 | TRBD1 | CASSPPGQGGSNEKLFF | TGTGCCAGCTCACCACCCGGACAGGGGGGATCCAATGAAAAACTGTTTTTT
TRBJ2-7 | 15 | - | TRBV7-2 | TRBD2 | CASSSSSGGRREQYF | TGTGCCAGCAGCTCCTCCAGTGGCGGGAGGAGAGAGCAGTACTTC
TRBJ1-1 | 14 | - | TRBV29-1 | TRBD1 | CSVRGDRVSTEAFF | TGCAGCGTCCGGGGAGACAGGGTAAGCACTGAAGCTTTCTTT
TRBJ2-7 | 19 | once | TRBV15 | TRBD2 | CATSRDQLRAGGYSYEQYF | TGTGCCACCAGCAGAGATCAGTTGCGGGCGGGAGGGTACTCCTACGAGCAGTACTTC
TRBJ1-2 | 13 | - | TRBV9 | - | CASSVAGRGIYTF | TGTGCCAGCAGCGTAGCAGGGCGTGGGATCTACACCTTC
TRBJ2-4 | 15 | - | TRBV6-5 | TRBD2 | CASSLARGGENIQYF | TGTGCCAGCAGTTTGGCCCGGGGAGGGGAAAACATTCAGTACTTC
TRBJ2-5 | 14 | - | TRBV6-5 | TRBD2 | CASSRAVGGETQYF | TGTGCCAGCAGTCGGGCGGTGGGAGGGGAGACCCAGTACTTC
TRBJ1-3 | 18 | once | TRBV15 | TRBD1 | CATSRQLDDRGSGNTIYF | TGTGCCACCAGCAGACAACTGGACGACAGGGGCTCTGGAAACACCATATATTTT
TRBJ2-7 | 13 | - | TRBV30 | - | CAWSGPLEYEQYF | TGTGCCTGGAGTGGCCCACTAGAGTACGAGCAGTACTTC
TRBJ1-3 | 14 | - | TRBV6-5 | TRBD1 | CASSTDRVGNTIYF | TGTGCCAGCAGTACCGACAGGGTAGGAAACACCATATATTTT
TRBJ1-2 | 13 | - | TRBV29-1 | - | CSVGGEANYGYTF | TGCAGCGTGGGGGGGGAAGCTAACTATGGCTACACCTTC
TRBJ2-3 | 13 | - | TRBV10-3 | - | CAGGVANTDTQYF | TGTGCCGGCGGGGTGGCTAACACAGATACGCAGTATTTT
TRBJ2-7 | 12 | - | TRBV7-2 | - | CASSKTGYEQYF | TGTGCCAGCAGTAAGACAGGCTACGAGCAGTACTTC
TRBJ1-5 | 13 | - | TRBV7-8 | - | CASSLVDNRPQHF | TGTGCCAGCAGCTTAGTCGATAACAGACCCCAGCATTTT
TRBJ2-1 | 11 | - | TRBV5-1 | - | CASSLRSEQFF | TGCGCCAGCAGCTTGAGGAGTGAGCAGTTCTTC
TRBJ2-7 | 16 | - | TRBV14 | - | CASSQEYSHSSYEQYF | TGTGCCAGCAGCCAAGAATATTCCCACAGTTCCTACGAGCAGTACTTC
TRBJ2-1 | 14 | - | TRBV6-5 | - | CASSPLRVGNEQFF | TGTGCCAGCAGCCCTCTACGGGTGGGTAATGAGCAGTTCTTC
TRBJ1-5 | 16 | - | TRBV19 | TRBD1 | CASSTFGQGGYQPQHF | TGTGCCAGTAGTACGTTCGGACAGGGGGGTTATCAGCCCCAGCATTTT
TRBJ2-1 | 15 | - | TRBV10-2 | TRBD2 | CASSEYSGRGNEQFF | TGCGCCAGCAGTGAATATAGCGGGAGGGGGAATGAGCAGTTCTTC
TRBJ2-1 | 15 | - | TRBV6-5 | TRBD1 | CASSYIGTGDNEQFF | TGTGCCAGCAGTTATATAGGGACAGGGGACAATGAGCAGTTCTTC
TRBJ1-1 | 13 | - | TRBV2 | - | CASIRAERTEAFF | TGTGCCAGCATTCGGGCCGAGCGGACTGAAGCTTTCTTT
TRBJ2-2 | 17 | - | TRBV10-3 | TRBD1 | CATTNPGQGTSTGELFF | TGTGCCACCACCAACCCGGGACAGGGGACATCAACCGGGGAGCTGTTTTTT
TRBJ2-3 | 15 | - | TRBV9 | TRBD1 | CASAPQGVSTDTQYF | TGTGCCAGCGCACCACAGGGGGTCAGCACAGATACGCAGTATTTT
TRBJ2-3 | 17 | - | TRBV10-1 | TRBD2 | CASSEPRGSSGTDTQYF | TGCGCCAGCAGCGAGCCGCGCGGGAGTTCAGGCACAGATACGCAGTATTTT
TRBJ2-3 | 14 | once | TRBV27 | TRBD1 | CASSRTGAQYTQYF | TGTGCCAGCAGTCGGACAGGGGCACAATATACGCAGTATTTT
TRBJ2-4 | 15 | - | TRBV19 | - | CASSILSAGQLIQYF | TGTGCCAGTAGTATACTTTCTGCGGGGCAGTTGATTCAGTACTTC
TRBJ2-1 | 15 | - | TRBV5-1 | - | CASSLLERAYNEQFF | TGCGCCAGCAGCTTGTTGGAGCGGGCGTACAATGAGCAGTTCTTC
TRBJ2-1 | 12 | - | TRBV7-6 | - | CASSHRVNEQFF | TGTGCCAGCAGTCACAGGGTAAATGAGCAGTTCTTC